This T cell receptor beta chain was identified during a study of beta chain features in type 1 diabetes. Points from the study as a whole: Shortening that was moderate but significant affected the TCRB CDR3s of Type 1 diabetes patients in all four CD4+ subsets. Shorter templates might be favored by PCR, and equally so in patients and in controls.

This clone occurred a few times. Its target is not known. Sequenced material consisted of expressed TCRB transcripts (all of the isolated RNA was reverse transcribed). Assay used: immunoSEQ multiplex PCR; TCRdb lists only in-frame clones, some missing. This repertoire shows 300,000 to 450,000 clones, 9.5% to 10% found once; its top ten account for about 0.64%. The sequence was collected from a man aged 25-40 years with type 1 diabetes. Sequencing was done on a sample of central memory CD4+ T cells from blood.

CDR3 residues: CASSPRPLAGGDTQYF. The CDR3 coding sequence is TGTGCCAGCTCACCACGGCCACTAGCGGGAGGAGATACGCAGTATTTT. The chain combines TRBV18 with TRBJ2-3, with 12 bases lining up with TRBD2. Trimming cost V 1 base and J 5 bases; bases outside gene matches: 4. The CDR3 spans 16 residues. From germline, CDR1 is KGHSH and CDR2 LQKENI.